A selection of T cell receptor beta chains follows, all from one sample in a study of T-cell reconstitution after alpha-beta-depleted transplantation in children. TCRdb called the PCR reads again in MiXCR, with one record for every CDR3 protein. Of about 980,000 distinct CDR3 sequences detected, about 29% appear once; the ten largest clones hold 28%. Sequencing was performed on PBMCs, mostly from graft donor cells, taken 360 days after TCRalphabeta/CD19-depleted stem cell transplant. These receptor sequences come from a boy in the first two years of life who had a stem cell transplant for SCID, so the T cells may come from the graft donor. Each CDR3 is given with its conserved first and last residue. Fields, in order: J gene, D gene, clone size, V gene, CDR3 DNA, CDR3 protein. The D gene is left open where the match is weak. Size is omitted from some rows. Given values are once, few, many or a class for expanded clones.

J: TRBJ2-7
D: TRBD2
size: few
V: TRBV18
DNA: TGTGCCAGCTCACCGCGGCGGGGGGACTCCTACGAGCAGTACTTC
CDR3: CASSPRRGDSYEQYF

J: TRBJ2-5
D: .
size: few
V: TRBV7-9
DNA: TGTGCCAGCAGCTTAGCGCCAGGGCAAGGATACCAGTACTTC
CDR3: CASSLAPGQGYQYF

J: TRBJ1-2
D: .
size: .
V: TRBV28
DNA: TGTGCCAGCAACCTAGAAGGGGCCAATGGGTATGGCTACACCTTC
CDR3: CASNLEGANGYGYTF

J: TRBJ1-1
D: .
size: .
V: TRBV3-1
DNA: TGTGCCAGCAGCCAAAGTGACCTTGAAGCTTTCTTT
CDR3: CASSQSDLEAFF

J: TRBJ2-2
D: .
size: few
V: TRBV5-1
DNA: TGCGCCAGCCACATGAACGCTTGGGGCACCGGGGAGCTGTTTTTT
CDR3: CASHMNAWGTGELFF

J: TRBJ2-5
D: .
size: few
V: TRBV5-1
DNA: TGCGCCAGCAGCTTAGAAAAGGGAAACTGGTACCAAGAGACCCAGTACTTC
CDR3: CASSLEKGNWYQETQYF

J: TRBJ2-3
D: TRBD2
size: few
V: TRBV7-2
DNA: TGTGCCAGCAGCTTAGCGCCTAGACTAGCGGGGAGCACAGATACGCAGTATTTT
CDR3: CASSLAPRLAGSTDTQYF

J: TRBJ2-1
D: TRBD2
size: .
V: TRBV20-1
DNA: TGCAGTGCTTTAGCGGGGGGCCGCGGCAATGAGCAGTTCTTC
CDR3: CSALAGGRGNEQFF

J: TRBJ2-1
D: TRBD2
size: .
V: TRBV6-5
DNA: TGTGCCAGCAGTTCACAACGACTAGCCTCCTACAATGAGCAGTTCTTC
CDR3: CASSSQRLASYNEQFF

J: TRBJ2-3
D: TRBD2
size: .
V: TRBV7-9
DNA: TGTGCCAGCAGCTGGACTAGCGGGTATTATTTT
CDR3: CASSWTSGYYF

J: TRBJ2-3
D: TRBD2
size: few
V: TRBV12-3/TRBV12-4
DNA: TGTGCCTCCTCACGCTCGACTAGCGGGGGGAGAACAGATACGCAGTATTTT
CDR3: CASSRSTSGGRTDTQYF

J: TRBJ2-7
D: .
size: .
V: TRBV28
DNA: TGTGCCAGCAGTCCCAGGGTGGTAGAGCAGTACTTC
CDR3: CASSPRVVEQYF

J: TRBJ2-1
D: .
size: .
V: TRBV7-3
DNA: TGTGCCAGCAGCCTTAACCCAGGGAAAATGAATGAGCAGTTCTTC
CDR3: CASSLNPGKMNEQFF

J: TRBJ2-1
D: .
size: .
V: TRBV4-1
DNA: TGCGCCAGCAGCCACTACGGGAATGAGCAGTTCTTC
CDR3: CASSHYGNEQFF

J: TRBJ2-5
D: .
size: few
V: TRBV20-1
DNA: TGCAGTGCTAGGTTGGAGGACCTGTACCAAGAGACCCAGTACTTC
CDR3: CSARLEDLYQETQYF

J: TRBJ2-5
D: .
size: few
V: TRBV2
DNA: TGTGCCAGCAGTGCCGTGGGGGCCAACCAAGAGACCCAGTACTTC
CDR3: CASSAVGANQETQYF

J: TRBJ2-7
D: TRBD2
size: many
V: TRBV5-1
DNA: TGCGCCAGCAGCTTGGCTCTCGCGGGGGGCTTATACGAGCAGTACTTC
CDR3: CASSLALAGGLYEQYF

J: TRBJ1-5
D: TRBD1
size: few
V: TRBV6-2/TRBV6-3
DNA: TGTGCCAGCAACGACAGGGGGTCTCATCAGCCCCAGCATTTT
CDR3: CASNDRGSHQPQHF

J: TRBJ1-6
D: .
size: once
V: TRBV3-1
DNA: TGTGCCAGCAGCCAAGGGTCGATGGGGCGTTTTAATTCACCCCTCCACTTT
CDR3: CASSQGSMGRFNSPLHF

J: TRBJ2-1
D: .
size: .
V: TRBV20-1
DNA: TGCAGTGCTAGAGATTTCCAAAGGGGTATCTCCTACAATGAGCAGTTCTTC
CDR3: CSARDFQRGISYNEQFF

J: TRBJ2-3
D: TRBD1
size: few
V: TRBV15
DNA: TGTGCCACCAGCTCCGGGACAGGCCCAGCACGCACAGATACGCAGTATTTT
CDR3: CATSSGTGPARTDTQYF

J: TRBJ2-5
D: .
size: once
V: TRBV7-8
DNA: TGTGCCAGCAGCTTAAGTTGGGTCGAAGAGACCCAGTACTTC
CDR3: CASSLSWVEETQYF

J: TRBJ2-3
D: TRBD2
size: .
V: TRBV5-6
DNA: TGTGCCAGCAGAGGACTAGCAGGCCCAGATACGCAGTATTTT
CDR3: CASRGLAGPDTQYF

J: TRBJ2-7
D: .
size: .
V: TRBV15
DNA: TGTGCCACCAGCACAGGGGGGAGGGGAAAGAAGCAGTACTTC
CDR3: CATSTGGRGKKQYF

J: TRBJ1-2
D: TRBD1
size: few
V: TRBV10-3
DNA: TGTGCCATCAGCGACAGGGAGAGCTATGGCTACACCTTC
CDR3: CAISDRESYGYTF

J: TRBJ1-1
D: TRBD1
size: .
V: TRBV3-1
DNA: TGTGCCAGCAGCCATCAGTTGATAGGGACAGGGTTGAACACTGAAGCTTTCTTT
CDR3: CASSHQLIGTGLNTEAFF

J: TRBJ2-7
D: TRBD2
size: .
V: TRBV20-1
DNA: TGCAGTGCTAAGAGTAGCGGGGGGGCCTACGAGCAGTACTTC
CDR3: CSAKSSGGAYEQYF

J: TRBJ2-7
D: .
size: .
V: TRBV18
DNA: TGTGCCAGCTCAGCGGAGGCGATTAGCTCCTACGAGCAGTACTTC
CDR3: CASSAEAISSYEQYF

J: TRBJ1-3
D: .
size: .
V: TRBV11-2
DNA: TGTGCCAGCAGCCCGAGGGCAGGCAACTCTGGAAACACCATATATTTT
CDR3: CASSPRAGNSGNTIYF

J: TRBJ2-5
D: .
size: few
V: TRBV10-3
DNA: TGTGCCATCAGTGAGGGACAGTTAGATGAGACCCAGTACTTC
CDR3: CAISEGQLDETQYF

J: TRBJ1-2
D: .
size: .
V: TRBV24-1
DNA: TGTGCCACCAGTGACCACGGGACAAGTAAAACCTATGGCTACACCTTC
CDR3: CATSDHGTSKTYGYTF

J: TRBJ2-3
D: .
size: .
V: TRBV4-3
DNA: TGCGCCCGCAGCCAAGAGCAGGGACCCACAGATACGCAGTATTTT
CDR3: CARSQEQGPTDTQYF

J: TRBJ2-3
D: .
size: few
V: TRBV29-1
DNA: TGCAGCGTTGGAAAGGGGGGGGAACCTAGCACAGATACGCAGTATTTT
CDR3: CSVGKGGEPSTDTQYF

J: TRBJ1-4
D: TRBD1
size: .
V: TRBV27
DNA: TGTGCCAGCAGCTCGATTCCTGGGACAGGGGAAAGAGAAAAACTGTTTTTT
CDR3: CASSSIPGTGEREKLFF

J: TRBJ2-1
D: TRBD1
size: .
V: TRBV4-2
DNA: TGTGCCAGCAGCCCCGGGGACAGGGTGTCCTACAATGAGCAGTTCTTC
CDR3: CASSPGDRVSYNEQFF

J: TRBJ2-1
D: .
size: .
V: TRBV3-1
DNA: TGTGCCAGCAGCCAAGGCCGGACAGCCACCAATGAGCAGTTCTTC
CDR3: CASSQGRTATNEQFF

J: TRBJ2-1
D: TRBD2
size: few
V: TRBV7-3
DNA: TGTGCCAGCAGCACTGGACTAGCGGGGGGGCTAGATGAGCAGTTCTTC
CDR3: CASSTGLAGGLDEQFF

J: TRBJ2-1
D: TRBD1
size: few
V: TRBV2
DNA: TGTGCCAGCAGTGAAACAGGGGATCCCTACAATGAGCAGTTCTTC
CDR3: CASSETGDPYNEQFF

J: TRBJ2-2
D: TRBD1
size: .
V: TRBV15
DNA: TGTGCCACCAGCAGAGATCGGTCACAGGGGGCTTACGGGGAGCTGTTTTTT
CDR3: CATSRDRSQGAYGELFF

J: TRBJ2-7
D: TRBD2
size: .
V: TRBV27
DNA: TGTGCCAGCAGCCCGCTGTTGGGACTACACTCCTACGAGCAGTACTTC
CDR3: CASSPLLGLHSYEQYF

J: TRBJ2-2
D: .
size: few
V: TRBV12-3/TRBV12-4
DNA: TGTGCCAGCAGTTTCCAGGGGGGCACCGGGGAGCTGTTTTTT
CDR3: CASSFQGGTGELFF

J: TRBJ1-1
D: .
size: few
V: TRBV4-2
DNA: TGTGCCAGCAGCCAGGCCCAGGGGCATCAAGCTTTCTTT
CDR3: CASSQAQGHQAFF

J: TRBJ1-1
D: TRBD1
size: .
V: TRBV12-3/TRBV12-4
DNA: TGTGCCAGCAGGGGACAGGGCGCCACTGAAGCTTTCTTT
CDR3: CASRGQGATEAFF

J: TRBJ2-1
D: TRBD2
size: once
V: TRBV5-1
DNA: TGCGCCAGCAGCTTGTCGCAGCGGGGCAATGAGCAGTTCTTC
CDR3: CASSLSQRGNEQFF

J: TRBJ2-3
D: .
size: .
V: TRBV4-3
DNA: TGCGCCAGCAGCCAACGGTGGACGGCCTTACCCACAGATACGCAGTATTTT
CDR3: CASSQRWTALPTDTQYF

J: TRBJ2-2
D: TRBD1
size: .
V: TRBV6-2/TRBV6-3
DNA: TGTGCCAGCACTCTACAGGGGGCAAGAACCGGGGAGCTGTTTTTT
CDR3: CASTLQGARTGELFF

J: TRBJ2-7
D: TRBD1
size: few
V: TRBV7-6
DNA: TGTGCCAGCAGGCTAAGACCGGGACAGGATCCCTACGAGCAGTACTTC
CDR3: CASRLRPGQDPYEQYF

J: TRBJ2-5
D: TRBD2
size: .
V: TRBV11-3
DNA: TGTGCCAGCAGCTTAGGGTACCGGGGGGGCCGTGAGACCCAGTACTTC
CDR3: CASSLGYRGGRETQYF

J: TRBJ2-3
D: TRBD2
size: .
V: TRBV20-1
DNA: TGCAGTGCTACTGGAGCTAGCGGGGGGGCCTTGGTTGGAGATACGCAGTATTTT
CDR3: CSATGASGGALVGDTQYF

J: TRBJ1-2
D: TRBD1
size: few
V: TRBV20-1
DNA: TGCAGTGCTAGAGGGGACAGTTATGGCTACACCTTC
CDR3: CSARGDSYGYTF

J: TRBJ2-1
D: .
size: once
V: TRBV12-3/TRBV12-4
DNA: TGTGCCAGCACTGCTAGGGGGAGAGATTACAATGAGCAGTTCTTC
CDR3: CASTARGRDYNEQFF

J: TRBJ2-3
D: TRBD1
size: .
V: TRBV12-3/TRBV12-4
DNA: TGTGCCAGCAGTATTACCGGGACAGGGGGAGATACGCAGTATTTT
CDR3: CASSITGTGGDTQYF

J: TRBJ1-5
D: TRBD1
size: once
V: TRBV20-1
DNA: TGCAGTGCTAGAGCCCAGACAGGGGCCGATCAGCCCCAGCATTTT
CDR3: CSARAQTGADQPQHF